This T cell receptor (beta chain) is from a study of Ad26.COV2.S vaccination and SARS-CoV-2 variants (dated by TCRdb to about 2021). Concerning the study at large: Vaccine-arm donors came from COV1001, a multicentre, randomized, double-blind, placebo-controlled phase I-IIa trial of Ad26.COV2.S in healthy adults. Ad26.COV2.S was administered intramuscularly at a dose of 5x10^10 or 1x10^11 viral particles, either as one shot or as two shots given 56 days apart. The TCR-sequenced set comprised around 32 samples: around 20 Ad26.COV2.S vaccine recipients, 5 placebo recipients and 8 SARS-CoV-2 convalescent individuals. Throughout the experiments and outcome assessment, investigators stayed blinded to trial group allocation. Trial participants were randomized into five groups of five: low-dose or high-dose Ad26.COV2.S given once or twice, or placebo on both occasions. TCRbeta repertoire sequencing served as the tool for gauging how specific and how broad the SARS-CoV-2-reactive T cell receptors were following Ad26.COV2.S vaccination. Here is what the overall study found, with its caveats: Vaccine and placebo recipients had similar non-spike TCR breadth, a finding consistent with the vaccine containing only spike. The authors noted that the TCR breadth and depth analyses may have underestimated total T cell responses. The study was not powered to compare responses between vaccine doses or regimens. Ad26.COV2.S recipients had higher spike-specific TCR breadth than placebo recipients (P = 0.0014). Substantial breadth of spike-specific CD8+ and CD4+ T cell responses was reported after vaccination.

Per the publication, the treatment or condition label means: some 20 received Ad26.COV2.S at low or high dose, single or two shots; five or six received placebo; per-sample allocation not given. For vaccine and placebo recipients, the sequenced repertoires came from samples collected on day 63 after the first injection. Between 29 July and 7 August 2020, Cohort 1b enrolled 25 adults aged 18-55 years at one site in Boston, USA. Ad26.COV2.S was a replication-incompetent adenovirus type 26 vector that expressed a prefusion-stabilized SARS-CoV-2 spike protein derived from the original Wuhan strain. For CDR1 and CDR2, the germline V gene lists SGHTA and FQGNSA. Reading from cysteine to phenylalanine, the CDR3 counts 15 amino acids. Kept here is only the CDR3 DNA, which spans 45 bases and is read in frame from base 1. V has 5 bases trimmed and J has 9 bases trimmed; junction bases matching no gene number 8.

About this clone itself: The clone's antigen remains unknown. Base quality data are lacking; no much larger clone is found one base away.

The immunoSEQ Assay was used to sequence TCRbeta CDR3 regions. After extraction, genomic DNA underwent amplification by bias-controlled multiplex PCR, followed by high-throughput sequencing. The authors' analysis ran thus. To quantify the absolute abundance of every unique TCRbeta CDR3 region, sequences were collapsed and filtered. T cell fraction was estimated by normalization of TCRbeta template counts to usable DNA, with usable DNA being measured through amplification of reference genes present in all nucleated cells. Repertoire TCRs were annotated as SARS-CoV-2-specific by exact matching of V gene, CDR3 amino acid sequence and J gene to a known reactive TCR set. MIRA supplied the reference SARS-CoV-2 TCR set, which was filtered for enrichment in COVID-19-positive ImmuneCODE repertoires so that public or cross-reactive TCRs were removed. Using the MIRA antigens, annotated TCRs were further analysed by specific ORF or by position within an ORF. Depth was the summed frequency of annotated unique rearrangements, while breadth was defined as annotated unique rearrangements over total unique productive rearrangements. Two-sided Wilcoxon rank-sum tests were applied when comparing TCR breadth between groups. TCRdb obtained this table from immuneACCESS and retained in-frame rearrangements with V and J assigned. These tables miss some clones; where compared with another copy, unresolved V genes account for less than half of the shortfall, and the remainder is unexplained. D and trimming come from the DNA, and the V and J calls and clone size come from that table. This sample lists 410,000 or so clones; about 90% were detected once. The ten largest clones capture 1.5% to 2% of the sample.

Recombination connected TRBV7-2 to TRBJ2-1, with 12 bases in between that match TRBD1. Sequenced here: peripheral blood, sampled in a trial of Ad26.COV2.S vaccine versus placebo. This sequence was found in a person between 18 and 65 years old who received the Ad26.COV2.S COVID-19 vaccine or a placebo. The CDR3 in this case is CASSHRDRGLGEQFF. The nucleotide sequence reads as follows: TGTGCCAGCAGCCACCGGGACAGGGGGCTAGGTGAGCAGTTCTTC.